The 20 T cell receptor beta chains below come from one sample, sequenced in a study of shared clonotypes between healthy human individuals. Libraries were prepared by immunoSEQ multiplex PCR; TCRdb keeps only in-frame clonotypes and omits some of them. The data show over 850,000 clones, about 84% seen once. Sequencing input: memory CD4+ T cells from PBMCs. Subset described: CD45RA-negative fraction. The receptors come from a man younger than 35 in good health. Some clones in this sample may be carry-over from other donors' samples.

The chain uses TRBV7-3 and TRBJ2-7; TRBD1 aligns across 8 bases. This CDR3 contains 15 residues. Germline V lookup: CDR1 SGHTA, CDR2 FQGTGA. Trimming took 5 bases from V and 7 from J; bases not matched to a gene: 13. CDR3 loop: CASSPQGAVLWEQYF. The CDR3 DNA sequence: TGTGCCAGCAGCCCCCAGGGGGCGGTCCTTTGGGAGCAGTACTTC.

The rearrangement uses TRBV4-1 and TRBJ1-2, with 7 positions matching TRBD1. V trimming: 1 base; J trimming: 3 bases; junction bases outside the gene matches: 5. From germline, CDR1 is MGHRA and CDR2 YSYEKL. This CDR3 is built from 15 residues. CDR3 region: CASSQGSDRDYGYTF. The CDR3 region has the DNA TGCGCCAGCAGCCAAGGCTCCGACAGGGACTATGGCTACACCTTC.

In its sample, this clone was seen once. This chain uses TRBV28 with TRBJ1-2, with D possibly TRBD1 on 6 matching bases. The CDR3 totals 15 residues. Germline assignment: CDR1 MDHEN and CDR2 SYDVKM. The V end was cut by 4 bases, the J end by 2 bases, with 14 bases between. CDR3 sequence reads: CASSSISGQNYGYTF. The CDR3, as DNA: TGTGCCAGCAGTTCTATCTCGGGACAAAACTATGGCTACACCTTC.

This chain links TRBV7-9 with TRBJ1-5, with no clear D. In germline, CDR1 is SEHNR, CDR2 FQNEAQ (reference sequence). V lost 8 bases and J 0 bases, leaving 17 bases between the germline ends. The CDR3 runs to 16 residues. In DNA form, the CDR3 reads TGTGCCAGCGTCGAGGCCTCCCAAATTAGCAATCAGCCCCAGCATTTT. Translated: CASVEASQISNQPQHF.

The chain carries TRBV6-5 and TRBJ2-7, with a tentative D call TRBD1 (5 bases). The germline V and J ends were trimmed by 5 bases and 0 bases, with 11 bases remaining between them. There are 14 residues in the CDR3. Germline-derived CDR1 and CDR2 are MNHEY and SVGAGI. The CDR3 sequence: CASSRTPSSYEQYF. CDR3 nucleotides: TGTGCCAGCAGTAGGACACCCAGCTCCTACGAGCAGTACTTC.

CDR3 sequence: CSARQGAGYTF. The DNA for the CDR3 is TGCAGCGCACGACAGGGAGCCGGCTACACCTTC. The chain recombines TRBV29-1 with TRBJ1-2; 7 positions match TRBD1. This CDR3 is 11 amino acids long. From germline, CDR1 is SQVTM and CDR2 ANQGSEA. The J segment lost 8 bases and the V segment lost 7 bases, leaving 7 bases of the junction unmatched.

CDR3 region: CASRLRTEAFF. As DNA, the CDR3 is TGTGCCAGCAGGTTAAGGACTGAAGCTTTCTTT. The chain employs TRBV28 and TRBJ1-1; unclear D gene. This CDR3 has 11 amino acids. Germline V gives CDR1 MDHEN, CDR2 SYDVKM. V shed 6 bases and J shed 5 bases, with 7 bases lying between them.

There are many counts of this clone. The same CDR3 also results from other DNA sequences found in this sample. The chain is built from TRBV6-6 and TRBJ1-5; D might be TRBD1 (5 bases). Per the germline V gene, CDR1 is MNHNY and CDR2 is SVGAGI (reference sequence). This CDR3 has 12 residues. V was shortened by 9 bases and J by 2 bases, with 8 bases between the two germline ends. The CDR3 nucleotides read TGTGCCAGTTCACAGGGCAATCAGCCCCAGCATTTT. Protein sequence: CASSQGNQPQHF.

This clone was recorded a few times. In the same sample, other DNA sequences code for this CDR3. The chain combines TRBV30 with TRBJ2-7, with TRBD1 matching over 7 bases. The trim removed 4 bases at V and 3 bases at J, leaving 3 bases unmatched. Germline V gene data show CDR1 as GTSNPN and CDR2 as SVGIG (reference sequence). The CDR3 is 12 residues long. This CDR3 reads CAWTRDSYEQYF. CDR3 DNA sequence: TGTGCCTGGACCCGGGACAGCTACGAGCAGTACTTC. Using reference TRBV30 and TRBJ2-7 for the parts outside the CDR3, the full variable domain is SQTIHQWPATLVQPVGSPLSLECTVEGTSNPNLYWYRQAAGRGLQLLFYSVGIGQISSEVPQNLSASRPQDRQFILSSKKLLLSDSGFYLCAWTRDSYEQYFGPGTRLTVT.

The genes are TRBV5-4 and TRBJ2-2, with 12 nucleotides matching TRBD1. CDR3 length equals 16 residues. V dropped 1 base and J dropped 7; count of bases not matched to a gene: 5. Germline V lookup: CDR1 SGHNT, CDR2 YYREEE (reference sequence). The CDR3 DNA reads as TGTGCCAGCAGCTTGTCCGGGACAGGGGGCAGCGGGGAGCTGTTTTTT. This codes for CASSLSGTGGSGELFF.

The chain employs TRBV6-6 and TRBJ1-3; D unclear. CDR1 is MNHNY, CDR2 SVGAGI, per germline (reference sequence). V was cut by 8 bases and J by 4 bases, with 12 bases left in between. There are 13 residues in the CDR3. The DNA for the CDR3 is TGTGCCAGCCTCTTTGCGGGAGGAAACACCATATATTTT. Protein sequence: CASLFAGGNTIYF.

Only a few counts were recorded for this clone. The chain combines TRBV11-2 with TRBJ2-7, with D perhaps assigned TRBD1 or TRBD2 (5 bases each). V was shortened by 6 bases and J by 3 bases, with 15 bases between the two germline ends. Germline lookup yields CDR1 SGHAT and CDR2 FQNNGV. CDR3 size: 14 residues. The CDR3 DNA sequence: TGTGCCAGCAGTAAAGAGGGGCAGCGCTACGAGCAGTACTTC. Encoded protein: CASSKEGQRYEQYF.

V gene TRBV6-5 combines with J gene TRBJ1-1, with 7 bases fitting TRBD1. Germline V gene data show CDR1 as MNHEY and CDR2 as SVGAGI. This CDR3 contains 14 residues. J gave up 7 bases and V 7 bases, and 12 bases lay outside the gene matches. The DNA for the CDR3 is TGTGCCAGCAACCGACCCGGACAGGCGTTTGAAGCTTTCTTT. This codes for CASNRPGQAFEAFF.

The chain combines TRBV11-2 with TRBJ1-4; D gene unclear. Germline CDR1 and CDR2: SGHAT and FQNNGV. Trimming removed 4 bases from V and 5 bases from J, with 23 bases in between. This CDR3 is 18 amino acids long. The CDR3 DNA follows: TGTGCCAGCAGCTCACCCACCCCTCAACTGCAACGAAATGAAAAACTGTTTTTT. Its protein product is CASSSPTPQLQRNEKLFF. Full variable domain (remainder filled in from reference TRBV11-2 and TRBJ1-4): EAGVAQSPRYKIIEKRQSVAFWCNPISGHATLYWYQQILGQGPKLLIQFQNNGVVDDSQLPKDRFSAERLKGVDSTLKIQPAKLEDSAVYLCASSSPTPQLQRNEKLFFGSGTQLSVL.

The table lists this clone with a few counts. This sequence joins TRBV7-2 and TRBJ1-5, with D tentatively TRBD1 (5 bases). V was clipped by 1 base and J by 4 bases, with 14 bases between them. Germline V gives CDR1 SGHTA, CDR2 FQGNSA. This CDR3 is built from 16 residues. The CDR3 here is CASSLGLGTGNQPQHF. The CDR3 DNA reads as TGTGCCAGCAGCTTAGGTCTCGGGACGGGAAATCAGCCCCAGCATTTT. The whole variable domain, remainder taken from reference TRBV7-2 and TRBJ1-5, is GAGVSQSPSNKVTEKGKDVELRCDPISGHTALYWYRQSLGQGLEFLIYFQGNSAPDKSGLPSDRFSAERTGGSVSTLTIQRTQQEDSAVYLCASSLGLGTGNQPQHFGDGTRLSIL.

The chain is built from TRBV9 and TRBJ2-1, with 16 bases that match TRBD2. The V segment lost 0 bases and the J segment 9 bases; nucleotides outside the gene matches: 6. Germline CDR1 and CDR2: SGDLS and YYNGEE. This CDR3 region has 17 residues. The CDR3 sequence is CASSVEDGTSGRVEQFF. The CDR3 region has the DNA TGTGCCAGCAGCGTAGAGGACGGGACTAGCGGGAGGGTTGAGCAGTTCTTC.

The genes are TRBV2 and TRBJ2-7; D is ambiguous. This CDR3 contains 16 residues. The V gene lost 6 bases and the J gene lost 1 base, with 19 bases spanning the gap. Looked up from germline, CDR1 is SNHLY and CDR2 is FYNNEI. This CDR3 reads CASSGVPGRFSYEQYF. CDR3 in DNA: TGTGCCAGCAGCGGAGTTCCCGGACGGTTTTCCTACGAGCAGTACTTC.

The DNA for the CDR3 is TGTGCCTGGAGTGTAGGTGGGGTTGGCTACACCTTC. Translating it yields CAWSVGGVGYTF. The chain has TRBV30 and TRBJ1-2; no clear D gene. V lost 0 bases, J lost 7 bases, and 9 bases lay in between. This CDR3 is 12 amino acids long. Germline V gene lookup returns CDR1 GTSNPN and CDR2 SVGIG (reference sequence).

There are a few counts of this clone. CDR3 DNA: TGTGCCAGCTCAACAGGGACGGGTTTGAACACTGAAGCTTTCTTT. Translating it yields CASSTGTGLNTEAFF. The chain is built from TRBV18 and TRBJ1-1, with D possibly matching TRBD1 (6 bases). The CDR3 extends over 15 amino acids. V was pared by 5 bases and J by 0 bases, with 13 bases between. The V gene's germline CDR1 is KGHSH and CDR2 LQKENI.

This clone appeared many times. This chain joins TRBV28 and TRBJ2-1; tentative D call: TRBD2 (6 bases). Germline V lookup: CDR1 MDHEN, CDR2 SYDVKM. There are 13 residues in the CDR3. Trimming removed 3 bases at V and 7 bases at J, with 10 bases between. CDR3: CASSFGGTNEQFF. The CDR3 DNA is TGTGCCAGCAGTTTCGGGGGAACTAATGAGCAGTTCTTC.